The rows below give T cell receptor beta chains drawn from one sample of a study of molecular identifiers for immune sequencing clone quantification. MiXCR was run by TCRdb on the PCR reads, yielding one entry per CDR3 protein. The sample has more than 85,000 distinct CDR3 sequences; roughly a third are singletons. Sample: naive CD8+ T cells from blood, with Jurkat cell RNA spiked in. The receptor set was obtained from a human donor in good health. Some libraries in this study had Jurkat cell RNA spiked in. The CDR3 runs from the conserved cysteine through the conserved F or W. A D gene is named only where the DNA matches it firmly. Part of the rows lack a size; the others show once, few, many or a class for expanded clones.

CDR3 protein,CDR3 DNA,V gene,D gene,clone size,J gene
CSVGQPSNEQFF,TGCAGCGTCGGGCAGCCGTCCAATGAGCAGTTCTTC,TRBV29-1,-,-,TRBJ2-1
CASSFDGTYTDTQYF,TGTGCCAGCAGCTTCGATGGGACATACACAGATACGCAGTATTTT,TRBV9,-,-,TRBJ2-3
CASSQDQVPPEQFF,TGTGCCAGCAGCCAAGATCAGGTCCCCCCGGAGCAGTTCTTC,TRBV3-1,-,few,TRBJ2-1
CASSDDGSTYNEQFF,TGTGCCAGCAGTGACGACGGGAGCACCTACAATGAGCAGTTCTTC,TRBV6-4,-,-,TRBJ2-1
CASSLIHLSVQETQYF,TGTGCCAGCAGTCTAATCCATCTTTCGGTCCAAGAGACCCAGTACTTC,TRBV28,-,many,TRBJ2-5
CSARETSGSSDEQYF,TGCAGTGCTAGAGAAACTAGCGGGAGTTCGGACGAGCAGTACTTC,TRBV20-1,TRBD2,once,TRBJ2-7
CASSPGRFNLPQHF,TGTGCCAGCAGCCCCGGCAGGTTCAATCTGCCCCAGCATTTT,TRBV7-6,-,-,TRBJ1-5
CASSFTGTEDTQYF,TGTGCCAGCAGTTTTACGGGGACTGAGGATACGCAGTATTTT,TRBV28,-,many,TRBJ2-3
CASSVDNEETQYF,TGTGCCAGCAGCGTGGACAACGAAGAGACCCAGTACTTC,TRBV9,-,few,TRBJ2-5
CASSLLGEGTAETQYF,TGCGCCAGCAGCTTGTTGGGCGAGGGAACGGCAGAGACCCAGTACTTC,TRBV5-1,-,-,TRBJ2-5
CASSFTGTDNEQFF,TGCGCCAGCAGCTTTACCGGGACGGACAATGAGCAGTTCTTC,TRBV5-1,-,-,TRBJ2-1
CASSKGRNSGNTIYF,TGTGCCAGCAGCAAGGGACGTAACTCTGGAAACACCATATATTTT,TRBV7-9,-,few,TRBJ1-3